This T cell receptor (beta chain) was recorded in a study of blood T cell repertoires in COVID-19. At the level of the study: Acute and convalescent COVID-19 specimens originated in the United States, Italy and Spain.

Trimming took off 4 bases at V and 0 bases at J, with 19 bases between the two ends. CDR1 and CDR2 from the germline V gene are KGHSH and LQKENI. The CDR3 contains 18 residues. In the original processing: From reference gene primer amplification, estimates of nucleated cell counts were derived. Sequencing was performed with immunoSEQ multiplex PCR; in TCRdb, only in-frame clones are kept and a portion is missing. D and trimming come from the DNA, and the V and J calls and clone size come from that table. The data contain about 110,000 clones, approximately 81% of them seen just once; the ten biggest clones take up around 2.2%.

Sequencing was carried out using peripheral blood. The chain recombines TRBV18 with TRBJ1-5, with D perhaps matching TRBD1 (5 bases). The TCR was taken from a human donor in a cohort sampled during active COVID-19. CDR3 region: CASSLNPGHKYSNQPQHF. The CDR3, as DNA: TGTGCCAGCTCACTCAACCCCGGACACAAATATAGCAATCAGCCCCAGCATTTT.